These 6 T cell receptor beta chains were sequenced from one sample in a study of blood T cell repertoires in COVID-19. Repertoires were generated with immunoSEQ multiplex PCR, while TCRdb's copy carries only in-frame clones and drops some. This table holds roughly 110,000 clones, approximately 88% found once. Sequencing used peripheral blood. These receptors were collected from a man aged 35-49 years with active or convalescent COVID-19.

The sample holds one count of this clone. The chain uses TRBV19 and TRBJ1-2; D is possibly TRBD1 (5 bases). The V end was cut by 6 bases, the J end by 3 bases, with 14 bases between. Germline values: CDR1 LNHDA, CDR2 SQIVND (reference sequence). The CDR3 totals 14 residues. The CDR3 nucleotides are TGTGCCAGTAGCATGTGGTTCAGGGACTATGGCTACACCTTC. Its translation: CASSMWFRDYGYTF.

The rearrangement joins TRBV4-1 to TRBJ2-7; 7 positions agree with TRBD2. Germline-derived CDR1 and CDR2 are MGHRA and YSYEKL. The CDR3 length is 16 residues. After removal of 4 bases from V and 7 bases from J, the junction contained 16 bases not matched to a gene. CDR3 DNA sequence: TGCGCCAGCAGCCTTCAAGTGGGTAGCGGGCACTATGAGCAGTACTTC. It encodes CASSLQVGSGHYEQYF.

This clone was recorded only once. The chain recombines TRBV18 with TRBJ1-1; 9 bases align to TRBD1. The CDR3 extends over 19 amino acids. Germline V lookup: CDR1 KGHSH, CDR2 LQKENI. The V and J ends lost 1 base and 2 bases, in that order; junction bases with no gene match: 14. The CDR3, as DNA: TGTGCCAGCTCACCACGAATCTCCGGGACAGGGCAGAAAAACACTGAAGCTTTCTTT. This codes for CASSPRISGTGQKNTEAFF.

The CDR3 DNA reads as TGTGCCAGTAGTATTTTGCACAGGGCAAATCAGCCCCAGCATTTT. Translating it yields CASSILHRANQPQHF. The chain uses TRBV19 and TRBJ1-5; tentatively, D is TRBD1 (6 bases). The CDR3 loop spans 15 amino acids. Trimming removed 3 bases at V and 4 bases at J, with 13 bases between. Germline V gives CDR1 LNHDA, CDR2 SQIVND (reference sequence).

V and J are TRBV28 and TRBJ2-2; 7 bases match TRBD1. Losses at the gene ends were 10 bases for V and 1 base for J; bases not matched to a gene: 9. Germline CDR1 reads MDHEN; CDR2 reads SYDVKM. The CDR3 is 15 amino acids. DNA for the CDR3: TGTGCCACCTATTCGGGGACAGTGAACACCGGGGAGCTGTTTTTT. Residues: CATYSGTVNTGELFF.

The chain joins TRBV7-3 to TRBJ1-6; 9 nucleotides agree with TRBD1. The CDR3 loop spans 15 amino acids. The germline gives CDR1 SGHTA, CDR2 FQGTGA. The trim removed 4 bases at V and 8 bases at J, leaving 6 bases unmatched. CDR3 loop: CASSSQQGAHSPLHF. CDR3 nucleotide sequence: TGTGCCAGCAGCTCGCAACAGGGGGCGCATTCACCCCTCCACTTT.